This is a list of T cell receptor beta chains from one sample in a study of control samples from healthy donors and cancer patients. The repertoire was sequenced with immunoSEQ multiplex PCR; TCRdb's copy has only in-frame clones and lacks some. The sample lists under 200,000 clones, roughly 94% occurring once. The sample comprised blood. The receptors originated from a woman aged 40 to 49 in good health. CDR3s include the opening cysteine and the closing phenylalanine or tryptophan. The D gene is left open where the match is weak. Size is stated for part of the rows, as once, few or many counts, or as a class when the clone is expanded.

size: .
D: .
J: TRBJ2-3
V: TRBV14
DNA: TGTGCCAGCAGCTACCGACCACTGGACCCCACAGATACGCAGTATTTT
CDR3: CASSYRPLDPTDTQYF

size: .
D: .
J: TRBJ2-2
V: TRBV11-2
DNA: TGTGCCAGCAGCTTACAAATAGGGATCGGGGAGCTGTTTTTT
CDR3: CASSLQIGIGELFF

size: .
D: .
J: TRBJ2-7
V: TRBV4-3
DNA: TGCGCCAGCAGCCAAGATTTTGGAGACGAGCAGTACTTC
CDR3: CASSQDFGDEQYF

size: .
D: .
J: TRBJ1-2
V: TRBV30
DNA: TGTGCCTGGAGCCGAGATTATTCCGGCTATGGCTACACCTTC
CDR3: CAWSRDYSGYGYTF

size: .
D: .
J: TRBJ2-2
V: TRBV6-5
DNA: TGTGCCAGCAGAGGCGGGACAGTGAACACCGGGGAGCTGTTTTTT
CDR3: CASRGGTVNTGELFF

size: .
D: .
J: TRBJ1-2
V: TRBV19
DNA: TGTGCCAGTAGTATCCTTGGCGGGGGCAGGGCAATTTATGGCTACACCTTC
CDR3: CASSILGGGRAIYGYTF

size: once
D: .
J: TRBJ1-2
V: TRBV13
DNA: TGTGCCAGCAGCCCCGGAAGGACGGTTGGCTACACCTTC
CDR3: CASSPGRTVGYTF

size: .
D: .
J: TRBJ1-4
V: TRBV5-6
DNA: TGTGCCAGCAGCGTCGGGACGAGAGATGAAAAACTGTTTTTT
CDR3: CASSVGTRDEKLFF

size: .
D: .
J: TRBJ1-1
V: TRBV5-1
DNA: TGCGCCAGCAGCCAGCCGCCTGAGAACACTGAAGCTTTCTTT
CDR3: CASSQPPENTEAFF

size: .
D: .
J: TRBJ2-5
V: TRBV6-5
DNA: TGTGCCAGCAGTTACTCGATGCCCGGAGGGGAGACCCAGTACTTC
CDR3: CASSYSMPGGETQYF

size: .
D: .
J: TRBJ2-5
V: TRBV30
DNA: TGTGCCTGGAGTCAGGGGCAGAGAAAAGAGACCCAGTACTTC
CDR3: CAWSQGQRKETQYF

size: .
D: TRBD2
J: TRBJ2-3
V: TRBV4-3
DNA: TGCGCCAGCAGCCAAGATGGCGTAGCGGGGCCAGAAGATACGCAGTATTTT
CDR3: CASSQDGVAGPEDTQYF

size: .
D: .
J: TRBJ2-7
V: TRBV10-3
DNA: TGTGCCATCAGTGAGTCAACAGGGACCTACGAGCAGTACTTC
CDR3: CAISESTGTYEQYF

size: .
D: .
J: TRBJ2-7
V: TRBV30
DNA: TGTGCCTGGGGTGGCGGTTCCTACGAGCAGTACTTC
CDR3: CAWGGGSYEQYF

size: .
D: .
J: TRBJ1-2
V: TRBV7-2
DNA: TGTGCCAGCACCGTCGGGGTTACCTATGGCTACACCTTC
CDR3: CASTVGVTYGYTF

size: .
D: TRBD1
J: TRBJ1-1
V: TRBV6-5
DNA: TGTGCCAGCAGCCGGGACAGGGGTAGGACTGAAGCTTTCTTT
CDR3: CASSRDRGRTEAFF

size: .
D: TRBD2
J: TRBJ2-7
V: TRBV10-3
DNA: TGTGCCATCAGTGCTACTAGCGGAGTCTACGAGCAGTACTTC
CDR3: CAISATSGVYEQYF

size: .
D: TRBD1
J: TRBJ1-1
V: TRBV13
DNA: TGTGCCAGCAGCTTAGACAGGGGGCGCCCTGAAGCTTTCTTT
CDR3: CASSLDRGRPEAFF

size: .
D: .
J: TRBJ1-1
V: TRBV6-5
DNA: TGTGCCAGCAGGGGTACCGGGGGCGACACTGAAGCTTTCTTT
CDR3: CASRGTGGDTEAFF

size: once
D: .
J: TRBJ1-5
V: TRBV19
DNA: TGTGCCAGTAGTATAGAGAATGACGGATTTCAGCAGCCCCAGCATTTT
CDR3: CASSIENDGFQQPQHF

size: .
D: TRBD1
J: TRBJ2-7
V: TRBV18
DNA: TGTGCCAGCTCCCCCAGGGGACAGGGGAGCTCCTACGAGCAGTACTTC
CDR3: CASSPRGQGSSYEQYF

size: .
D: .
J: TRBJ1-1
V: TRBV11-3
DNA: TGTGCCAGCAGCTCCCAGGGGAACACTGAAGCTTTCTTT
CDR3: CASSSQGNTEAFF

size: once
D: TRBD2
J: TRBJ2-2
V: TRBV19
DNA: TGTGCCAGTAGTATAGTATGGGGGAGCGGGAGACGAACCGGGGAGCTGTTTTTT
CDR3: CASSIVWGSGRRTGELFF

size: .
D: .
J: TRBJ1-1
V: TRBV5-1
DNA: TGCGCCAGCAGCTTGGGGGGGACGCTGAACACTGAAGCTTTCTTT
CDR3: CASSLGGTLNTEAFF

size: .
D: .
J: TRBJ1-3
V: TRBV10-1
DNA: TGCGCCAGCAGCCCTATTTCTGGAAACACCATATATTTT
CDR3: CASSPISGNTIYF

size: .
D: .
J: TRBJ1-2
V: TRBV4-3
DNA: TGCGCCAGCAGCCAAGATTCGGCAGGGATATATGGCTACACCTTC
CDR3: CASSQDSAGIYGYTF

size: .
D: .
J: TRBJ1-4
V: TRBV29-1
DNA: TGCAGCGTTGACAGCCGGGCAACTAATGAAAAACTGTTTTTT
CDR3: CSVDSRATNEKLFF

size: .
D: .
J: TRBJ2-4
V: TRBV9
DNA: TGTGCCAGCAGCGCCGACCCTAAACAAGGGCGGGGAGCCAAAAACATTCAGTACTTC
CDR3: CASSADPKQGRGAKNIQYF

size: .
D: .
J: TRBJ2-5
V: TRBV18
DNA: TGTGCCAGCTCACCACCGCGGGTCCTTGGAAGCCAAGAGACCCAGTACTTC
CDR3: CASSPPRVLGSQETQYF

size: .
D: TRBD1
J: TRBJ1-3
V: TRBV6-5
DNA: TGTGCCAGCAGTACAGGGGCTGGAAACACCATATATTTT
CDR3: CASSTGAGNTIYF

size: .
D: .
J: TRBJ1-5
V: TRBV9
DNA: TGTGCCAGCAGCGTAGGACCAGGCCTCAATCAGCCCCAGCATTTT
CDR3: CASSVGPGLNQPQHF

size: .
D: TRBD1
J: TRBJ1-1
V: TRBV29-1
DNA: TGCAGCGTGGCCGTCGGGACAGGGACGACTGGAGCTTTCTTT
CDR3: CSVAVGTGTTGAFF

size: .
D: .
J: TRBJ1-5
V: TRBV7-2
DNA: TGTGCCAGCAGCTTACAACACACCAATCAGCCCCAGCATTTT
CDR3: CASSLQHTNQPQHF

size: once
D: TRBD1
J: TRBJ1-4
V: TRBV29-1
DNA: TGCAGCGTTACTTCGGGACAGGTGGGGCTAGGGGTACTGTTTTTT
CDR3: CSVTSGQVGLGVLFF

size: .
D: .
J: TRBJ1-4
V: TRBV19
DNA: TGTGCCAGTAGTATAGATAACTGGGGGGACGCAACCGAAAAACTGTTTTTT
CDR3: CASSIDNWGDATEKLFF

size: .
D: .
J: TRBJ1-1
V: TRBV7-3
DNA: TGTGCCAGCAGGTCCCTCGACACCTTACCGAACACTGAAGCTTTCTTT
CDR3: CASRSLDTLPNTEAFF

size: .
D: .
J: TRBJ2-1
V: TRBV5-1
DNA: TGCGCCAGCAGCTTCATCACCGACAGTGCCAATGAGCAGTTCTTC
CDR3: CASSFITDSANEQFF

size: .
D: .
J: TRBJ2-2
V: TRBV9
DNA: TGTGCCAGCAGCGTCCGAGGGACCGGGGAGCTGTTTTTT
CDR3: CASSVRGTGELFF

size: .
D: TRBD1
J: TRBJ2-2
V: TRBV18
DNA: TGTGCCAGCTCACTGTTGGGACAGGCGAACACCGGGGAGCTGTTTTTT
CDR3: CASSLLGQANTGELFF

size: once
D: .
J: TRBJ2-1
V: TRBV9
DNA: TGTGCCAGCAGCGTAGAGGTGTACAATGAGCAGTTCTTC
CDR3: CASSVEVYNEQFF

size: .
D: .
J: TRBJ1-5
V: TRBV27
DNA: TGTGCCAGCAGTTTACGAAGGGGGGGGCTCGATCCGAGGAGCCAGCCCCAGCATTTT
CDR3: CASSLRRGGLDPRSQPQHF

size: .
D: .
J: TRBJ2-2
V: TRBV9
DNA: TGTGCCAGCAGCGGCGCGGAGCTGTTTTTT
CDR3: CASSGAELFF

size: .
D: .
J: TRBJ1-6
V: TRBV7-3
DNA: TGTGCCAGCAGCTTAACTTGGCCCCCAGGGGCTAATTCACCCCTCCACTTT
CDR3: CASSLTWPPGANSPLHF

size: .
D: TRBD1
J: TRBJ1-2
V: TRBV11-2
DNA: TGTGCCAGCAGCTTAGACTCAGGGGGTGGCTACACCTTC
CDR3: CASSLDSGGGYTF

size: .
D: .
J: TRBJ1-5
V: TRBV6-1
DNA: TGTGCCAGCAGTGAAGGGGGGGGCAATCAGCCCCAGCATTTT
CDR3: CASSEGGGNQPQHF

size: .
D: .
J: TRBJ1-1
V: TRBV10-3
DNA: TGTGCCATCAGTGAGGGGTGGCAGAACACTGAAGCTTTCTTT
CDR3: CAISEGWQNTEAFF

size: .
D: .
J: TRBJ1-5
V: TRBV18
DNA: TGTGCCAGCTCACGGGACAGCAATCAGCCCCAGCATTTT
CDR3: CASSRDSNQPQHF

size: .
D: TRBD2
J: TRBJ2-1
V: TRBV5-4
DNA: TGTGCCAGCAGCTCGGGGACTAGCGGGATTGATGAGCAGTTCTTC
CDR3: CASSSGTSGIDEQFF

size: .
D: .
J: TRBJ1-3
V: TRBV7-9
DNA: TGTGCCAGCAGCTGGGAGGGACGAGATGGAAACACCATATATTTT
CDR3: CASSWEGRDGNTIYF

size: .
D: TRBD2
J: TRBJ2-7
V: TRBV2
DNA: TGTGCCAGCAGTGAACCGACGGGACTAGCGGGAGAGGGCGAGCAGTACTTC
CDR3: CASSEPTGLAGEGEQYF

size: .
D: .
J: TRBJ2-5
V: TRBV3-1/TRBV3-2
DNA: TGTGCCAGCAGCCAAAGGGGGGGGCGCGAGACCCAGTACTTC
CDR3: CASSQRGGRETQYF

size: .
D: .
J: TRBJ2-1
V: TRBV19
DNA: TGTGCCAGTAGTATAGGGCGCTTTAGCTCCTACAATGAGCAGTTCTTC
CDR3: CASSIGRFSSYNEQFF

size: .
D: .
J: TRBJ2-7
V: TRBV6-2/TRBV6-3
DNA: TGTGCCAGCAGTTTGTTAGTAGACTACGAGCAGTACTTC
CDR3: CASSLLVDYEQYF

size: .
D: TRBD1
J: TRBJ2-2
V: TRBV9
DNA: TGTGCCAGCAGCAGCCGGACTGACAGGGTCGGGGAGCTGTTTTTT
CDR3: CASSSRTDRVGELFF

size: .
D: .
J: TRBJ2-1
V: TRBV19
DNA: TGTGCCAGTCGGACAGCCAGCTCCTACAATGAGCAGTTCTTC
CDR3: CASRTASSYNEQFF

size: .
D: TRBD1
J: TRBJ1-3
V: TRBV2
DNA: TGTGCCAGCACTGGGGACAGGACCTCTGGAAACACCATATATTTT
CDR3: CASTGDRTSGNTIYF

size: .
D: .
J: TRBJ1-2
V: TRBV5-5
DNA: TGTGCCAGCAGCCCCGACTTGGGGACGGCGGTCGGCTACACCTTC
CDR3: CASSPDLGTAVGYTF

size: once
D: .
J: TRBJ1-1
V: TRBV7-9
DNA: TGTGCCAGCAGCTTAGGGGTGGGGAACACTGAAGCTTTCTTT
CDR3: CASSLGVGNTEAFF

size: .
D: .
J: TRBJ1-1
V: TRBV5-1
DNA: TGCGCCAGCAGCTTGGAACCCCCCGGGGGGAACACTGAAGCTTTCTTT
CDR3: CASSLEPPGGNTEAFF